The rows below give T cell receptor beta chains drawn from one sample of a study of graft-versus-host responses after intestinal transplantation. Their cognate antigens are unknown. Profiling relied on immunoSEQ multiplex PCR, and the TCRdb table lists in-frame clones only, not all of them. The sample contains fewer than 130,000 clones, around 95% of which appear only once. The starting material was unstimulated CD8+ T cells sorted from spleen or lymph node cells, obtained before intestinal transplant. Receptors originate from a human donor who received an intestinal transplant. The CDR3 runs from the conserved cysteine through the conserved F or W. A D gene is named only where the DNA matches it firmly. The size of a clone is reported for some rows only, either as once, few or many, or as a class for expanded clones.

TRBJ1-2	.	.	TRBV28	CASSLLEHPTFNYGYTF	TGTGCCAGCAGTTTATTGGAACACCCTACCTTTAACTATGGCTACACCTTC
TRBJ2-7	.	TRBD2	TRBV29-1	CSVGAGGRYPYEQYF	TGCAGCGTTGGGGCGGGAGGAAGATACCCCTACGAGCAGTACTTC
TRBJ1-5	.	.	TRBV6-1	CASSEAITRVSNQPQHF	TGTGCCAGCAGTGAAGCGATCACAAGGGTGAGCAATCAGCCCCAGCATTTT
TRBJ2-3	.	.	TRBV6-1	CASSEYEGSTDTQYF	TGTGCCAGCAGTGAGTATGAGGGAAGCACAGATACGCAGTATTTT
TRBJ2-1	few	.	TRBV10-3	CANSGAGGYNEQFF	TGTGCCAACTCTGGGGCGGGCGGCTACAATGAGCAGTTCTTC
TRBJ2-2	.	.	TRBV7-9	CASSLTISGELFF	TGTGCCAGCAGCTTAACAATATCCGGGGAGCTGTTTTTT
TRBJ2-1	.	.	TRBV19	CASSLGHQQGEQFF	TGTGCCAGTAGTCTGGGACACCAGCAGGGAGAGCAGTTCTTC
TRBJ2-7	.	.	TRBV11-2	CASTGGGAYEQYF	TGTGCCAGCACCGGGGGTGGTGCCTACGAGCAGTACTTC
TRBJ2-7	.	TRBD2	TRBV7-3	CASSHSGRRTEQYF	TGTGCCAGCAGCCATAGCGGGAGGAGGACCGAGCAGTACTTC
TRBJ2-3	.	.	TRBV29-1	CSVEISGGTDTQYF	TGCAGCGTTGAAATATCGGGAGGCACAGATACGCAGTATTTT
TRBJ1-1	.	.	TRBV2	CASSSLGRDEAFF	TGTGCCAGCAGCTCCCTGGGACGGGATGAAGCTTTCTTT
TRBJ2-7	.	.	TRBV19	CASSDSGTYEQYF	TGTGCCAGTAGTGATAGCGGCACCTACGAGCAGTACTTC
TRBJ2-7	.	.	TRBV5-4	CASSLGGYEQYF	TGTGCCAGCAGCTTGGGGGGGTACGAGCAGTACTTC
TRBJ2-7	.	.	TRBV7-9	CASSGVRDYEQYF	TGTGCCAGCAGCGGGGTGCGTGATTACGAGCAGTACTTC
TRBJ2-7	.	TRBD2	TRBV2	CASSEGGGLRYEQYF	TGTGCCAGCAGTGAGGGCGGGGGGCTAAGGTACGAGCAGTACTTC
TRBJ1-1	.	.	TRBV7-9	CASSLDLRDTEAFF	TGTGCCAGCAGCTTAGATCTGAGGGATACTGAAGCTTTCTTT
TRBJ1-2	few	.	TRBV28	CASSSGNYGYTF	TGTGCCAGCAGTTCGGGTAACTATGGCTACACCTTC
TRBJ1-5	.	.	TRBV6-6	CASSAPGASNQPQHF	TGTGCCAGCAGTGCCCCCGGGGCCAGCAATCAGCCCCAGCATTTT